One sample yielded the 13 T cell receptor beta chains listed below, sequenced in a study of T cell repertoires in cytomegalovirus infection (dated by TCRdb to the late 2010s). The sample was run on an Illumina HiSeq 1500. The public reads were reanalyzed by TCRdb: fastp trimming at Q25, MiXCR alignment, in-frame beta chains only. Here each entry gathers all rows of one CDR3 protein and keeps the most common genes and DNA. The sample table contains nearly 450,000 distinct CDR3 sequences; only one count was recorded for roughly 30% of them. Approximately 13% of the sample goes to the ten largest clones. The material sequenced was PBMCs. These receptors were collected from a human donor in good health (CMV status not recorded). Some clones in this sample may be carry-over from other donors' samples.

This clonotype was observed a handful of times. The chain uses TRBV4-1 and TRBJ1-1; D is perhaps TRBD1 (5 bases). Per germline, CDR1 MGHRA and CDR2 YSYEKL. This CDR3 region has 18 residues. Trimming stripped 0 bases from V and 0 bases from J, with 17 bases between. The CDR3 DNA sequence: TGCGCCAGCAGCCAAGACCCAAAGAAAGCAGGGCTGAACACTGAAGCTTTCTTT. As protein: CASSQDPKKAGLNTEAFF.

This clonotype was seen just once. A much more abundant neighbour one base away suggests this may be a read error. The chain employs TRBV6-5 and TRBJ2-5; D perhaps matches TRBD1 (6 bases). The CDR3 length is 15 residues. Germline CDR1 MNHEY, CDR2 SVGAGI. The CDR3 sequence: CASSYVNREQDTQYF. The CDR3, as DNA: TGTGCCAGCAGTTACGTTAACAGGGAACAAGATACCCAGTACTTC.

This clonotype has ten or more counts. This chain connects TRBV7-2 to TRBJ2-5, with 9 bases lining up with TRBD1. With 5 bases clipped from V and 7 bases from J, the junction kept 11 bases outside the gene matches. Germline CDR1 and CDR2: SGHTA and FQGNSA. This CDR3 region has 15 residues. The CDR3 DNA follows: TGTGCCAGCAGCCCTCGACAGGGGGGGATGGGGACCCAGTACTTC. Encoded protein: CASSPRQGGMGTQYF.

This clonotype was counted at least ten times. CDR3 nucleotide sequence: TGTGCCAGCAGTAGACCGGGACAGGGTCTCTACGAGCAGTACTTC. Translation: CASSRPGQGLYEQYF. V usage is TRBV12-3 or TRBV12-4 and J usage is TRBJ2-7; TRBD1 matches at 9 bases. CDR3 size: 15 residues. Unmatched junction bases numbered 8, after V lost 5 bases and J lost 3 bases.

This chain links TRBV11-2 with TRBJ2-5; D not resolved. The CDR3 is 12 amino acids. Germline loops: CDR1 SGHAT, CDR2 FQNNGV. V lost 4 bases and J lost 2, with 5 bases in between. The CDR3: CASSSLQETQYF. In DNA form, the CDR3 reads TGTGCCAGCAGCTCATTACAAGAGACCCAGTACTTC.

V gene TRBV6-2 or TRBV6-3 combines with J gene TRBJ2-2; D call uncertain. The ends were cut back, 2 bases at V and 9 bases at J, with 28 bases in the middle. There are 19 residues in the CDR3. Germline V lookup: CDR1 MNHEY, CDR2 SVGEGT. The CDR3 spells CASSYTLPFPLGNGRELFF. As DNA, the CDR3 is TGTGCCAGCAGTTACACACTTCCCTTCCCGCTAGGGAATGGCCGGGAGCTGTTTTTT.

The J gene is TRBJ2-2, the V gene TRBV7-4, with D unclear. From germline, CDR1 is SGHVT and CDR2 SQSDAQ. V was clipped by 5 bases and J by 1 base, with 14 bases between them. The CDR3 is 16 amino acids. The DNA of the CDR3 is TGTGCCAGCAGCCAATCTCCGGGCCTGAACACCGGGGAGCTGTTTTTT. Amino acids: CASSQSPGLNTGELFF.

The rearrangement joins TRBV4-3 to TRBJ1-1; TRBD1 might be the D (5 bases). CDR1 and CDR2 from the germline V gene are LGHNA and YSLEER. CDR3 length: 17 amino acids. The V and J ends lost 0 bases and 2 bases respectively, with 16 bases between them. Here the CDR3 reads CASSQEPASGGNTEAFF. The CDR3 bases are TGCGCCAGCAGCCAAGAACCGGCATCGGGGGGAAACACTGAAGCTTTCTTT.

This clonotype has more than one count but fewer than ten. V gene TRBV12-3 or TRBV12-4 combines with J gene TRBJ1-1; 9 bases agree with TRBD1. The length of the CDR3 is 16 residues. J was trimmed by 0 bases and V by 1 base; bases with no gene match: 3. The CDR3 loop is CASSLDRDRVNTEAFF. In DNA, the CDR3 is TGTGCCAGCAGTTTAGATCGGGACAGGGTGAACACTGAAGCTTTCTTT.

This clonotype was recorded many times. The chain is built from TRBV7-8 and TRBJ2-6; no definite D call. The CDR3 loop spans 16 amino acids. From germline, CDR1 is SGHVS and CDR2 FQNEAQ. V lost 0 bases, J lost 1 base, and 7 bases lay in between. Here the CDR3 DNA reads TGTGCCAGCAGCTTAGCGGGTGGATCTGGGGCCAACGTCCTGACTTTC. Protein: CASSLAGGSGANVLTF.

A few counts support this clonotype. The gene calls are TRBV7-9 and TRBJ1-2; maybe TRBD1 (6 bases). Germline CDR1 reads SEHNR; CDR2 reads FQNEAQ (reference sequence). The CDR3 is made up of 15 amino acids. V was trimmed by 7 bases and J by 4 bases, leaving 19 bases between them. CDR3 DNA sequence: TGTGCCAGCACCAACTCACAGGGACTTCGCTATGGCTACACCTTC. This encodes CASTNSQGLRYGYTF.

This clonotype was picked up many times. The CDR3 reads CASSQWTGNTEAFF. The CDR3 DNA sequence: TGTGCCAGCAGTCAATGGACAGGGAACACTGAAGCTTTCTTT. V usage is TRBV6-2 or TRBV6-3 and J usage is TRBJ1-1; 7 bases are a match to TRBD1. Germline V gene sequence: CDR1 MNHEY, CDR2 SVGEGT. The V segment lost 5 bases and the J segment 1 base; nucleotides outside the gene matches: 4. This CDR3 has 14 amino acids.

This clonotype was counted between two and nine times. Sequence at one end of the junction differs from germline and may be a read error. V gene TRBV28 combines with J gene TRBJ1-5, with D hard to call. From germline, CDR1 is MDHEN and CDR2 SYDVKM. CDR3 length: 11 amino acids. CDR3 amino acids: CASSADQRQHF. CDR3 in DNA: TGTGCCAGCAGCGCCGATCAGCGCCAGCATTTT.